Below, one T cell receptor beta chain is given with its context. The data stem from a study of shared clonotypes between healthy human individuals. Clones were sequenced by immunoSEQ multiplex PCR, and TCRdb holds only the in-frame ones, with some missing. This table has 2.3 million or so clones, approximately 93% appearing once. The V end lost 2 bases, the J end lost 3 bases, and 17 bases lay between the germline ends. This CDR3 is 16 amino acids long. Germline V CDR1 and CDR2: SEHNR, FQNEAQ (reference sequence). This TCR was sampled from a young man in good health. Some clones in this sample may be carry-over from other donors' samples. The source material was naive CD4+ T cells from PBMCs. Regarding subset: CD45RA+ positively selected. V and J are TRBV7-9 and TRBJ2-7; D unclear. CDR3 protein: CASSLSARGRSYEQYF. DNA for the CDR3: TGTGCCAGCAGCTTATCAGCGCGCGGCCGGAGCTACGAGCAGTACTTC.